This T cell receptor beta chain was found in a study of blood T cell repertoires in COVID-19. Study-wide background: Samples of COVID-19 (acute and convalescent) were obtained from the United States, Italy and Spain. T cells, B-cell-depleted T cells, or PBMCs supplied cDNA or gDNA.

Trimming took 5 bases from V and 4 from J, leaving 11 bases between them. Germline assignment: CDR1 SEHNR and CDR2 FQNEAQ (reference sequence). This CDR3 comprises 14 residues. Authors' data handling: Cell counts per sample came from amplifying reference gene primers. Assay: immunoSEQ multiplex PCR; the TCRdb copy retains only in-frame clones and omits some. That table supplies the V and J calls and clone size; D and trimming were determined from the DNA. Found here are around 140,000 clones, roughly four fifths of them singletons; the top ten hold 15%. The chain carries TRBV7-9 and TRBJ1-4, with a weak D call TRBD1 (6 bases). Sequencing was carried out using peripheral blood. This TCR derives from a human donor with acute or convalescent COVID-19. The donor label of this sample is uncertain. DNA of the CDR3: TGTGCCAGCAGCCAAGGACAGATTAATGAAAAACTGTTTTTT. It is translated as CASSQGQINEKLFF.